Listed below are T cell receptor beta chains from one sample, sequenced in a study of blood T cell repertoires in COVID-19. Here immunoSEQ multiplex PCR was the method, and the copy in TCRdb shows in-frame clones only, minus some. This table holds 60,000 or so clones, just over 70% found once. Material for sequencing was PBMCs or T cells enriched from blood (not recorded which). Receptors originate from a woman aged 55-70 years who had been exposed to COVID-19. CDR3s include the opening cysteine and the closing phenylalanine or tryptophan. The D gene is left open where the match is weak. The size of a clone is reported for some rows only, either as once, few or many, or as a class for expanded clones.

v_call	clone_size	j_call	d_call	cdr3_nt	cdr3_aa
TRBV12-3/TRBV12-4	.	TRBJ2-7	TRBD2	TGTGCCAGCAGTCAAGCGGGAGTCTACGAGCAGTACTTC	CASSQAGVYEQYF
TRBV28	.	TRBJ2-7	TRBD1	TGTGCCGCAGGACAGGGGGTTGGCTACGAGCAGTACTTC	CAAGQGVGYEQYF
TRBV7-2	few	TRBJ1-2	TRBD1	TGTGCCAGCAGCTACACCCGGGACAGGTTCTATGGCTACACCTTC	CASSYTRDRFYGYTF
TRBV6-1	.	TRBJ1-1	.	TGTGCCAGCAGTGAAGCCCGGGGGTTAAACACTGAAGCTTTCTTT	CASSEARGLNTEAFF
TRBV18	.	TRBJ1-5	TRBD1	TGTGCCAGCTCACCATCGGGACAGATCCAGCCCCAGCATTTT	CASSPSGQIQPQHF
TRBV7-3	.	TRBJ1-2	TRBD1	TGTGCCAGCAGTTTACAGGGGCGAAGTGGCTACACCTTC	CASSLQGRSGYTF
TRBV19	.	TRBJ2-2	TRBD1	TGTGCCAGTAGTATGGGGAACAGGGGGCGCTTTCCCGGGGAGCTGTTTTTT	CASSMGNRGRFPGELFF
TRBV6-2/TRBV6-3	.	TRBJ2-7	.	TGTGCCAGCAGTTTCATCTACGAGCAGTACTTC	CASSFIYEQYF
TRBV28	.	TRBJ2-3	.	TGTGCCAGCATCCCCGACTACCGCAGATACGATACGCAGTATTTT	CASIPDYRRYDTQYF
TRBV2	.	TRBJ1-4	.	TGTGCCAGCAGTGTTGGGGCAGTGGTGGGTGAAAAACTGTTTTTT	CASSVGAVVGEKLFF
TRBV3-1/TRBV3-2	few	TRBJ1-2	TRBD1	TGTGCCAGCAGCCCTCGACAGGGTGTGAGCTATGGCTACACCTTC	CASSPRQGVSYGYTF
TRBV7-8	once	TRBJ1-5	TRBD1	TGTGCCAGCACCACAGGGGGGACAGGGAATCAGCCCCAGCATTTT	CASTTGGTGNQPQHF
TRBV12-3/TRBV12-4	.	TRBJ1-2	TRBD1	TGTGCCAGCACTCCCAGGACAGGGGGGGGCTACACCTTC	CASTPRTGGGYTF
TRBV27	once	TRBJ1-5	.	TGTGCCAGCAGCCCCTATAGCAATCAGCCCCAGCATTTT	CASSPYSNQPQHF
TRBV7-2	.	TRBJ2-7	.	TGTGCCAGCAGTTTAGACTATCAGGAGCAGTACTTC	CASSLDYQEQYF
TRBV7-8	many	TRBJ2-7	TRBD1	TGTGCCAGCAGCTCAAACAGGGGCCACGAGCAGTACTTC	CASSSNRGHEQYF
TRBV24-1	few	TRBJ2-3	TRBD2	TGTGCCATCGCGGGGGGCCCCACAACAGATACGCAGTATTTT	CAIAGGPTTDTQYF
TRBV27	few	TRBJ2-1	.	TGTGCCAGCAGTTTAATTCCCGGGTCCTACAATGAGCAGTTCTTC	CASSLIPGSYNEQFF
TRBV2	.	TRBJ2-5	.	TGTGCCAGCAGTGAGAGAAAAGAGACCCAGTACTTC	CASSERKETQYF
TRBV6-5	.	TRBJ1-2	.	TGTGCCAGCAGTTACGCCGGGGGTGGCTACACCTTC	CASSYAGGGYTF
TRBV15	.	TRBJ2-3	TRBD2	TGTGCCACCAGCAGAGAGCTAGCGGGGGATCTTTGGGAGCAGTATTTT	CATSRELAGDLWEQYF
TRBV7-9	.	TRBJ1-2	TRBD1	TGTGCCAGCAGCTTCCTCGACAGGGGGAGTCACTATGGCTACACCTTC	CASSFLDRGSHYGYTF
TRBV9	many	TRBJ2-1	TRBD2	TGTGCCAGCAGCTTGACTAGCGGGAGGGAGGGTGAGCAGTTCTTC	CASSLTSGREGEQFF
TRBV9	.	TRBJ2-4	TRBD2	TGTGCCAGCAGCGCCACCTCCTCCTGGGGAGGGGCCAAAAACATTCAGTACTTC	CASSATSSWGGAKNIQYF
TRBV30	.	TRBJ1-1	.	TGTGCCTGGACCTTATCACCGGTTGGCACTGAAGCTTTCTTT	CAWTLSPVGTEAFF
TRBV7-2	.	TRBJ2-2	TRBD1	TGTGCCAGCACCTCCTCGGACAGGGGGACCGGGGAGCTGTTTTTT	CASTSSDRGTGELFF
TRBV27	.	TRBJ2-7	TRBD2	TGTGCCAGCAGAAGCGGGAGATGGAACGAGCAGTACTTC	CASRSGRWNEQYF
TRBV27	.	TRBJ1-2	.	TGTGCCAGCAGTACAGGGTTTGGGTATGGCTACACCTTC	CASSTGFGYGYTF
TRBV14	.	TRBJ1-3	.	TGTGCCAGCAGCCAAGAGGGAGAGGGGGCTGGAAACACCATATATTTT	CASSQEGEGAGNTIYF
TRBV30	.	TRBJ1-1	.	TGTGCCTGGAGTGTAAGCGCGAACACTGAAGCTTTCTTT	CAWSVSANTEAFF
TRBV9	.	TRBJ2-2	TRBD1	TGTGCCAGCAGCGTCGAACAGGGGGCTAACACCGGGGAGCTGTTTTTT	CASSVEQGANTGELFF
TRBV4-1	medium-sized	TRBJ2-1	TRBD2	TGCGCCAGCAGCCAAGATCCAGCGGGAGCGTGGGGTGAGCAGTTCTTC	CASSQDPAGAWGEQFF
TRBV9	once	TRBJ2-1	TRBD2	TGTGCCAGCAGCCAGACTGGGACTAGCGGGAGGAATGAGCAGTTCTTC	CASSQTGTSGRNEQFF
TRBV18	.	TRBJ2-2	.	TGTGCCAGCTCACCCCGAGAAACGGCGGGCACGAACACCGGGGAGCTGTTTTTT	CASSPRETAGTNTGELFF
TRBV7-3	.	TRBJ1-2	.	TGTGCCAGCAGCTATGCGACAGATCCGCGATATGGCTACACCTTC	CASSYATDPRYGYTF
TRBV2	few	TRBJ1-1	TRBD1	TGTGCCAGCAGCGAAACAGGGGGCGTGGGGGCCGCTTTCTTT	CASSETGGVGAAFF
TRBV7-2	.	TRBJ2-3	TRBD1	TGTGCCAGCAGCCGGGACAGGGGGCAAGATACGCAGTATTTT	CASSRDRGQDTQYF
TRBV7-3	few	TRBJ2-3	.	TGTGCCAGCAGCAAAGACAGGGCGGGAACGCAGTATTTT	CASSKDRAGTQYF
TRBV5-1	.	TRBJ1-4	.	TGCGCCAGCAGACGACAGCCGCCTGAGGAAAAACTGTTTTTT	CASRRQPPEEKLFF
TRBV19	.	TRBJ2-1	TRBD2	TGTGCCAGTGGAGAAATAGCGGGGGGGATAAATGAGCAGTTCTTC	CASGEIAGGINEQFF
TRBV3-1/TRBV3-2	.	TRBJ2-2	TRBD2	TGTGCCAGCAGCCAACAGGGACTAGCGTGGGAGCTGTTTTTT	CASSQQGLAWELFF
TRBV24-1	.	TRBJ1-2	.	TGTGCCACCAGTGATGGCGGCTATGGCTACACCTTC	CATSDGGYGYTF
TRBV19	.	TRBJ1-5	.	TGTGCCAGTATAAGCAACAGGATGGATCAGCCCCAGCATTTT	CASISNRMDQPQHF
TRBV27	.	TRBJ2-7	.	TGTGCCAGCAGCCGTATGGAGCTCTACGAGCAGTACTTC	CASSRMELYEQYF
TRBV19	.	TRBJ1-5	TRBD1	TGTGCCAGTAGCCCCGACAGGGGGCTAATGAGCAATCAGCCCCAGCATTTT	CASSPDRGLMSNQPQHF
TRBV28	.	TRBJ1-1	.	TGTGCCAGCAGTTTTGGGAGAGCTGAAGCTTTCTTT	CASSFGRAEAFF
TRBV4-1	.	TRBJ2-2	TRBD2	TGCGCCAGCAGCCAGGGACTAGCGGGGGGAACGAACACCGGGGAGCTGTTTTTT	CASSQGLAGGTNTGELFF
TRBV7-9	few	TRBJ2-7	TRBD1	TGTGCCAGCAGCCTGGACAGGGGAGACTACGAGCAGTACTTC	CASSLDRGDYEQYF
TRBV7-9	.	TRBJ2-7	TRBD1	TGTGCCAGCAGCAGGGCGGACAGGTACGAGCAGTACTTC	CASSRADRYEQYF
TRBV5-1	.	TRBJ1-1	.	TGCGCCAGCAGCTCATCGCAGGGGAACACTGAAGCTTTCTTT	CASSSSQGNTEAFF
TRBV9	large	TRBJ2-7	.	TGTGCCAGCAACCGAGACGGGGGATCCTACGAGCAGTACTTC	CASNRDGGSYEQYF
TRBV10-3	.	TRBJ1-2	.	TGTGCCATCAGACCAACAGGGACCTATGGCTACACCTTC	CAIRPTGTYGYTF
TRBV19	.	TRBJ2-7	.	TGTGCCAGTAGCAAGAACACCTACGAGCAGTACTTC	CASSKNTYEQYF
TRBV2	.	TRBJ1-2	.	TGTGCCAGCAGTGAAAGCGTACGCAAAAACTATGGCTACACCTTC	CASSESVRKNYGYTF
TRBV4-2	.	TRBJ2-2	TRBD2	TGTGCCAGCAGCCAAGCAGCGGGGGGCGACACCGGGGAGCTGTTTTTT	CASSQAAGGDTGELFF
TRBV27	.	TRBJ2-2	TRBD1	TGTGCCAGCAGGGACAGGGGGAACACCGGGGAGCTGTTTTTT	CASRDRGNTGELFF
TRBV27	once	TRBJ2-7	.	TGTGCCAGCAGTTTGGGAGGGGGCGAGCAGTACTTC	CASSLGGGEQYF
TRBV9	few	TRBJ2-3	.	TGTGCCAGCACCCCTAGGCGGGGTTCAGATACGCAGTATTTT	CASTPRRGSDTQYF
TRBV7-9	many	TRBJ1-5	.	TGTGCCAGCAGCGCAACTACCGGGGAGCCCCAGCATTTT	CASSATTGEPQHF